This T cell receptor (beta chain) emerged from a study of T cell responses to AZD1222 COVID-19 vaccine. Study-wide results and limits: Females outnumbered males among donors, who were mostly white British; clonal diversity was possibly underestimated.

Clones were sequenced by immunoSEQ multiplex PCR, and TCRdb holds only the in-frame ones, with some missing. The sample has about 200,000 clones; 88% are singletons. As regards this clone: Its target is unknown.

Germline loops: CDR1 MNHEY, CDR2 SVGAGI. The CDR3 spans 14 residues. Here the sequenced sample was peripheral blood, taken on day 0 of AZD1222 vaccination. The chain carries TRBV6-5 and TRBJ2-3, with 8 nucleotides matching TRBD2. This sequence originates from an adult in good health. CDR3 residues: CDRSGSGVTDTQYF. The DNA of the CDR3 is TGTGACCGGAGTGGTAGCGGGGTTACAGATACGCAGTATTTT.